These T cell receptor beta chains were read from a single sample in a study of blood T cell repertoires in COVID-19. The data were produced by immunoSEQ multiplex PCR, yet TCRdb's version contains in-frame clones alone and is incomplete. The sample consists of about 120,000 clones, 77% of them appearing once. The material sequenced was peripheral blood. These receptors were collected from a human donor in a cohort sampled during active COVID-19. CDR3s include the opening cysteine and the closing phenylalanine or tryptophan. The D gene is left open where the match is weak. Size is omitted from some rows. Given values are once, few, many or a class for expanded clones.

TRBJ1-1 | . | . | TRBV12-3/TRBV12-4 | TGTGCCAGCAGTCCCCTTGGACTGGGAGCTTTCTTT | CASSPLGLGAFF
TRBJ2-4 | TRBD2 | . | TRBV4-1 | TGCGCCAGCAGCCAAGATTTGGGGGGAGGGATAATGAACATTCAGTACTTC | CASSQDLGGGIMNIQYF
TRBJ1-1 | . | few | TRBV7-6 | TGTGCCAGCAGCCAACAGGTGAACACTGAAGCTTTCTTT | CASSQQVNTEAFF
TRBJ2-1 | TRBD2 | . | TRBV6-5 | TGTGCCAGCACCCAGCGGGGGGTTGGGAATGAGCAGTTCTTC | CASTQRGVGNEQFF
TRBJ1-4 | TRBD1 | . | TRBV5-1 | TGCGCCAGCAGCCGGGACAGGGGTGAAAAACTGTTTTTT | CASSRDRGEKLFF
TRBJ2-3 | TRBD2 | few | TRBV5-4 | TGTGCCAGCAGCGCACTAGCGGTCAGCACAGATACGCAGTATTTT | CASSALAVSTDTQYF
TRBJ2-7 | . | . | TRBV6-5 | TGTGCCAGCAGTCCCGGGGTAGAGTTCGAGCAGTACTTC | CASSPGVEFEQYF
TRBJ1-1 | TRBD1 | many | TRBV30 | TGTGCCTGGAGTCCACCGGGACAGGGGACGGGTGAAGCTTTCTTT | CAWSPPGQGTGEAFF
TRBJ1-6 | . | once | TRBV5-1 | TGCGCCAGCAGCTTGGAGCTAAGGGGCGCCGGGAATTCACCCCTCCACTTT | CASSLELRGAGNSPLHF
TRBJ2-3 | . | . | TRBV5-6 | TGTGCCAGCAGCGGATTGGGTAGCGGCTACACAGATACGCAGTATTTT | CASSGLGSGYTDTQYF
TRBJ1-1 | . | . | TRBV7-3 | TGTGCCAGCAGCCCGCTAAGGACAGATAACACTGAAGCTTTCTTT | CASSPLRTDNTEAFF
TRBJ2-7 | TRBD1 | . | TRBV2 | TGTGCCAGCTCCGGGACAGATGCCTACGAGCAGTACTTC | CASSGTDAYEQYF
TRBJ2-7 | . | . | TRBV7-9 | TGTGCCAGCAGCCCAGAAGGTCAGGGAACCTACGAGCAGTACTTC | CASSPEGQGTYEQYF
TRBJ2-1 | . | . | TRBV24-1 | TGTGCCACCAGTGATTTGGTTAGAGGGAACAATGAGCAGTTCTTC | CATSDLVRGNNEQFF
TRBJ2-7 | TRBD2 | . | TRBV12-3/TRBV12-4 | TGTGCCAGCAGCCCGGGGGGGGAGCAGTACTTC | CASSPGGEQYF
TRBJ2-6 | . | . | TRBV3-1/TRBV3-2 | TGTGCCAGCAGCCAAGATCTCAGGGGATCCGGGGCCAACGTCCTGACTTTC | CASSQDLRGSGANVLTF
TRBJ1-6 | TRBD1 | . | TRBV18 | TGTGCCAGCTCATACACAGGGGTTGATAATTCACCCCTCCACTTT | CASSYTGVDNSPLHF
TRBJ2-7 | TRBD1 | . | TRBV5-1 | TGCGCCAGCAGCTTTAGTGGACAGGGGGCGCGGGAGCAGTACTTC | CASSFSGQGAREQYF
TRBJ1-6 | . | . | TRBV5-6 | TGTGCCAGCAGCTTGGATCTTATGGGGCAGGGTAATTCACCCCTCCACTTT | CASSLDLMGQGNSPLHF
TRBJ2-1 | TRBD2 | . | TRBV15 | TGTGCCACCTCCCCGGGACTAGCGGGATTCGATGAGCAGTTCTTC | CATSPGLAGFDEQFF
TRBJ2-7 | . | . | TRBV4-1 | TGCGCCAGCAGCCCCTCGGAGGACTACGAGCAGTACTTC | CASSPSEDYEQYF
TRBJ2-3 | . | . | TRBV10-1 | TGCGCCAGCAGTGAGTCGAGAGTTACAGATACGCAGTATTTT | CASSESRVTDTQYF
TRBJ2-5 | TRBD1 | . | TRBV19 | TGTGCCAGTAGTATTCCCGGACAGGGGGAGACCCAGTACTTC | CASSIPGQGETQYF
TRBJ2-7 | TRBD2 | once | TRBV28 | TGTGCCAGCAGTTTACCTAGCGGGTCAAGCTCCTACGAGCAGTACTTC | CASSLPSGSSSYEQYF
TRBJ1-2 | TRBD1 | . | TRBV6-5 | TGTGCCAGCAGTCCTCTGGGGGACAGTAACTATGGCTACACCTTC | CASSPLGDSNYGYTF
TRBJ1-2 | . | . | TRBV27 | TGTGCCAGCAGGATCACAGGGAACGGTGGCTACACCTTC | CASRITGNGGYTF
TRBJ2-3 | TRBD2 | few | TRBV29-1 | TGCAGCGTTGTTTTGACTAGCGGAGACGATACGCAGTATTTT | CSVVLTSGDDTQYF
TRBJ1-1 | . | once | TRBV9 | TGTGCCAGCAGCGTAAAGGGGGACATGAACACTGAAGCTTTCTTT | CASSVKGDMNTEAFF
TRBJ2-6 | TRBD2 | . | TRBV4-1 | TGCGCCAGCAGCCAAGACGCAGGGGAACTAGCGGGGTTTAGCTCTGGGGCCAACGTCCTGACTTTC | CASSQDAGELAGFSSGANVLTF
TRBJ1-5 | . | . | TRBV5-1 | TGCGCCAGCAGCTTGCTGGGGGGTAGCAATCAGCCCCAGCATTTT | CASSLLGGSNQPQHF
TRBJ2-7 | TRBD2 | . | TRBV11-2 | TGTGCCAGCAGCTCCGAGGGTGGACTAGCTGGGGAGCAGTACTTC | CASSSEGGLAGEQYF
TRBJ1-5 | TRBD1 | . | TRBV7-8 | TGTGCCAGCAGCCCTCCGGGACAGGGATATCAGCCCCAGCATTTT | CASSPPGQGYQPQHF
TRBJ2-5 | TRBD2 | . | TRBV6-6 | TGTGCCGCTCTCGGGGGGGAGACCCAGTACTTC | CAALGGETQYF
TRBJ2-3 | . | . | TRBV9 | TGTGCCAGCAGCCCTCCTAGCACAGATACGCAGTATTTT | CASSPPSTDTQYF
TRBJ1-2 | TRBD1 | few | TRBV5-8 | TGTGCCAGCAGCGTGGGACAGGCCCGCGCCGGGCTCTATGGCTACACCTTC | CASSVGQARAGLYGYTF
TRBJ1-3 | . | . | TRBV24-1 | TGTGCCACCAGTGAGAGGGACACCTACTCTGGAAACACCATATATTTT | CATSERDTYSGNTIYF
TRBJ1-5 | . | . | TRBV28 | TGTGCCACCTCAAACCTCCGGGACATTATAATCAGCCCCCAGCATTTT | CATSNLRDIIISPQHF
TRBJ1-4 | . | . | TRBV6-6 | TGTGCCAGCCGAAGCGCTGGGAATGAAAAACTGTTTTTT | CASRSAGNEKLFF
TRBJ2-7 | . | . | TRBV18 | TGTGCCAGCTCACCAAGGGGCCCTTCCCGGGAGAACTCCTACGAGCAGTACTTC | CASSPRGPSRENSYEQYF
TRBJ1-2 | TRBD1 | . | TRBV30 | TGTGCCTGGAGTGTACAGGGGGCTGGTGGCTACACCTTC | CAWSVQGAGGYTF
TRBJ2-7 | TRBD2 | . | TRBV7-8 | TGTGCCAGCAGCTTAGGGGCTAGCGGGAGAAACTACGAGCAGTACTTC | CASSLGASGRNYEQYF
TRBJ1-5 | . | . | TRBV6-5 | TGTGCCAGCACCCCCGGCGGATTCAATCAGCCCCAGCATTTT | CASTPGGFNQPQHF
TRBJ2-7 | . | . | TRBV30 | TGTGCCTGGAGTGTATCAGGGCTTGGAGAGCAGTACTTC | CAWSVSGLGEQYF
TRBJ2-7 | TRBD2 | . | TRBV5-1 | TGCGCCAGCAGCTCTGGGACTAGCGGGGCTGAGCAGTACTTC | CASSSGTSGAEQYF
TRBJ1-6 | . | . | TRBV27 | TGTGCCAGCAGGCCCTACCAAACCTATAATTCACCCCTCCACTTT | CASRPYQTYNSPLHF
TRBJ1-6 | . | few | TRBV5-1 | TGCGCCAGCAGCTTGGCCTTACAGAATAATTCACCCCTCCACTTT | CASSLALQNNSPLHF
TRBJ1-6 | . | once | TRBV10-2 | TGCGCCAGCAGTGAAGGGGAGGATTCACCCCTCCACTTT | CASSEGEDSPLHF
TRBJ1-2 | TRBD1 | . | TRBV5-6 | TGTGCCAGCAGCACGGACAGGGGGCTATATGGCTACACCTTC | CASSTDRGLYGYTF
TRBJ2-7 | TRBD2 | . | TRBV10-2 | TGCGCCAGCAGGACCCTAGCGGAGAGCTCCTACGAGCAGTACTTC | CASRTLAESSYEQYF
TRBJ1-1 | . | few | TRBV2 | TGTGCCAGCAGTCTCAGTGGGGGCCTGAACACTGAAGCTTTCTTT | CASSLSGGLNTEAFF
TRBJ2-1 | TRBD2 | many | TRBV5-4 | TGTGCCAGCACTAGCGGGGGGGCCGGTGAGCAGTTCTTC | CASTSGGAGEQFF
TRBJ1-1 | TRBD1 | . | TRBV19 | TGTGCCAGTAGTACAAGGACAGGCAGGATGGACACTGAAGCTTTCTTT | CASSTRTGRMDTEAFF
TRBJ2-2 | TRBD1 | . | TRBV9 | TGTGCCAGCAGCGTAGGTGCGGGACAGGGAGACACCGGGGAGCTGTTTTTT | CASSVGAGQGDTGELFF
TRBJ1-1 | TRBD1 | . | TRBV7-9 | TGTGCCAGCAGCTTGGTTTTGGACAGGGAGAACACTGAAGCTTTCTTT | CASSLVLDRENTEAFF
TRBJ1-6 | TRBD1 | . | TRBV10-3 | TGTGCCATCAGCCCCTCCCCGACAGGGCGGGATTCACCCCTCCACTTT | CAISPSPTGRDSPLHF
TRBJ1-2 | . | few | TRBV20-1 | TGCAGTGCTAGAGGTACACAGCACTACACCTTC | CSARGTQHYTF
TRBJ2-2 | TRBD1 | . | TRBV7-9 | TGTGCCAGCAGCACCGGGACAGGGGGCACCGGGGAGCTGTTTTTT | CASSTGTGGTGELFF